One sample yielded the 14 T cell receptor beta chains listed below, sequenced in a study of CD8 T cells in Susac syndrome. RNA amounts of about 0.5 to 1 ug underwent reverse transcription with random hexamers. TCRdb processed the immunoSEQ multiplex PCR reads anew with MiXCR; each CDR3 protein has one entry. Of roughly 76,000 distinct CDR3 sequences detected, approximately 93% appear once; the ten largest clones hold 0.35% to 0.55%. The sample consisted of CD8+ T cells from PBMCs. These receptors all stem from a human donor with Susac syndrome.

This clonotype was recorded once. V and J are TRBV9 and TRBJ2-3; no definite D call. Germline V gene sequence: CDR1 SGDLS, CDR2 YYNGEE. This CDR3 contains 13 residues. Trimming removed 2 bases from V and 3 bases from J, with 7 bases in between. The CDR3 DNA follows: TGTGCCAGCAGCGTCGCGGTAACAGATACGCAGTATTTT. Translation gives CASSVAVTDTQYF. The complete variable domain, with remaining parts taken from reference TRBV9 and TRBJ2-3, reads DSGVTQTPKHLITATGQRVTLRCSPRSGDLSVYWYQQSLDQGLQFLIQYYNGEERAKGNILERFSAQQFPDLHSELNLSSLELGDSALYFCASSVAVTDTQYFGPGTRLTVL.

J is TRBJ2-3 and V is TRBV6-2 or TRBV6-3; D assignment may be TRBD1 or TRBD2 (5 bases each). Trimming shortened V by 2 bases and J by 1 base, and 7 bases separated the two germline ends. This CDR3 region has 14 residues. CDR1 is MNHEY and CDR2 is SVGEGT in the germline V gene. The CDR3 spells CASSYTGRTDTQYF. The CDR3, as DNA: TGTGCCAGCAGTTACACGGGACGCACAGATACGCAGTATTTT.

This rearrangement joins TRBV2 to TRBJ1-1; D not resolved. CDR3 length: 12 amino acids. Germline V lookup: CDR1 SNHLY, CDR2 FYNNEI. V lost 7 bases to trimming and J lost 1 base, with 7 bases between them. The CDR3 loop is CASKGQNTEAFF. The CDR3 region has the DNA TGTGCCAGCAAGGGCCAGAACACTGAAGCTTTCTTT.

V usage is TRBV19 and J usage is TRBJ2-2; 7 nucleotides match TRBD2. Trimming cost V 1 base and J 1 base; bases outside gene matches: 0. Per germline, CDR1 LNHDA and CDR2 SQIVND (reference sequence). This CDR3 contains 15 residues. The CDR3 is CASSIGGGNTGELFF. As DNA, the CDR3 is TGTGCCAGTAGTATAGGCGGGGGGAACACCGGGGAGCTGTTTTTT.

The chain recombines TRBV6-6 with TRBJ2-3; D assignment may be TRBD1 or TRBD2 (6 bases each). The CDR3 runs to 14 residues. V was trimmed by 2 bases and J by 3 bases, leaving 9 bases between them. Germline CDR1 is MNHNY and CDR2 is SVGAGI (reference sequence). CDR3 region: CASSYGGRTDTQYF. The CDR3 coding sequence is TGTGCCAGCAGTTACGGGGGGCGGACAGATACGCAGTATTTT.

The chain couples TRBV3-1 to TRBJ1-6; D call uncertain. This CDR3 region has 13 residues. Germline V gene sequence: CDR1 LGHDT, CDR2 YNNKEL (reference sequence). V was cut by 4 bases and J by 10 bases, with 11 bases left in between. The CDR3 bases are TGTGCCAGCAGCCCCTTAATGGAATCACCCCTCCACTTT. Protein: CASSPLMESPLHF.

The chain carries TRBV20-1 and TRBJ2-7, with TRBD1 as a possible D gene (5 bases). Germline CDR1 reads DFQATT; CDR2 reads SNEGSKA (reference sequence). The CDR3 is 16 amino acids. Trimming removed 0 bases from V and 6 bases from J, with 21 bases in between. CDR3 nucleotide sequence: TGCAGTGCTAGAGATCCCAGGGCCCTAGGTCGGTCCGAGCAGTACTTC. It encodes CSARDPRALGRSEQYF.

This clonotype appeared a single time. The chain has TRBV7-2 and TRBJ2-5, with TRBD2 identical over 11 bases. There are 17 residues in the CDR3. From germline, CDR1 is SGHTA and CDR2 FQGNSA. J gave up 1 base and V 5 bases, and 9 bases lay outside the gene matches. CDR3 in amino acids: CASSPQLAGVSQETQYF. Here the CDR3 DNA reads TGTGCCAGCAGCCCACAACTAGCGGGGGTGTCCCAAGAGACCCAGTACTTC.

The rearrangement links TRBV5-1 to TRBJ2-2; D is unresolved. CDR1 is SGHRS and CDR2 is YFSETQ in the germline V gene. The CDR3 sequence is 12 residues long. With 4 bases removed from V and 6 bases from J, the gap between germline ends came to 7 bases. The DNA of the CDR3 is TGCGCCAGCAGCCCGCAGTCCGGGGAGCTGTTTTTT. It is translated as CASSPQSGELFF.

J is TRBJ1-4 and V is TRBV4-3; a possible D gene is TRBD1 (5 bases). The CDR3 loop spans 16 amino acids. Per germline, CDR1 LGHNA and CDR2 YSLEER. V gave up 0 bases and J gave up 4 bases, with 12 bases separating them. Written as DNA, the CDR3 is TGCGCCAGCAGCCAAGATGGGGCAGGGCTTAATGAAAAACTGTTTTTT. It is translated as CASSQDGAGLNEKLFF.

The rearrangement uses TRBV20-1 and TRBJ1-2, with D possibly being TRBD1 (5 bases). The CDR3 runs 13 residues. CDR1 DFQATT and CDR2 SNEGSKA come from the germline V gene (reference sequence). Trimming removed 1 base from V and 4 bases from J, with 10 bases in between. In nucleotides, the CDR3 is TGCAGTGCTAGAGTCGGGGGTATCTATGGCTACACCTTC. It encodes CSARVGGIYGYTF.

The chain joins TRBV15 to TRBJ1-1; D remains unclear. The germline V gene has CDR1 LNHNV and CDR2 YYDKDF (reference sequence). The V gene lost 0 bases and the J gene lost 1 base, with 6 bases spanning the gap. CDR3 length: 14 residues. CDR3 bases: TGTGCCACCAGCAGAGATCTCCAGAACACTGAAGCTTTCTTT. This encodes CATSRDLQNTEAFF.

The V and J genes are TRBV5-4 and TRBJ2-7; D remains ambiguous. There are 13 residues in the CDR3. Between the trimmed V and J ends, which lost 4 bases and 2 bases, there was a span of 10 bases. Germline loops: CDR1 SGHNT, CDR2 YYREEE (reference sequence). The CDR3 DNA reads as TGTGCCAGCAGCCCGAACATGACCTACGAGCAGTACTTC. Translation: CASSPNMTYEQYF.

The chain links TRBV18 to TRBJ2-6, with D tentatively TRBD1 or TRBD2 (5 bases each). The germline V and J ends were trimmed by 2 bases and 0 bases, with 26 bases remaining between them. Germline values: CDR1 KGHSH, CDR2 LQKENI. The CDR3 runs to 22 residues. This chain's CDR3 is CASSPFLGRGFNLLSGANVLTF. In nucleotides, the CDR3 is TGTGCCAGCTCACCATTCTTGGGACGAGGGTTCAACCTCCTCTCTGGGGCCAACGTCCTGACTTTC.